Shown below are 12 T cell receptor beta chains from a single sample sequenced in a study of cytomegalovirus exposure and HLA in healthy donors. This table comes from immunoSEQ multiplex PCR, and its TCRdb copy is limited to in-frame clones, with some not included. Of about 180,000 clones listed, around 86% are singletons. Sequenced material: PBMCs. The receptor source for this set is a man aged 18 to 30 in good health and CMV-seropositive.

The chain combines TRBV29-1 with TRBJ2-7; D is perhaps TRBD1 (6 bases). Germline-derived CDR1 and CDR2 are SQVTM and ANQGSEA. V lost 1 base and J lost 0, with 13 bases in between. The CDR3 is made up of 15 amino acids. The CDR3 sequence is CSVEGLGQSSYEQYF. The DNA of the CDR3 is TGCAGCGTTGAAGGTCTAGGACAGAGCTCCTACGAGCAGTACTTC.

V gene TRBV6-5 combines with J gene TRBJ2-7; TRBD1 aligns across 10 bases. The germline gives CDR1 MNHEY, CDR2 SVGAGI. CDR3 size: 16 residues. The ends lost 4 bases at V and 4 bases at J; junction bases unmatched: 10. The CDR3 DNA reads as TGTGCCAGCAGTTCAAATCCGGGACAGGGGCTTTACGAGCAGTACTTC. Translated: CASSSNPGQGLYEQYF.

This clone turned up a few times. CDR3 nucleotide sequence: TGTGCCATCAGTGGTCAGGGGTCCTACGAGCAGTACTTC. It encodes CAISGQGSYEQYF. The gene calls are TRBV10-3 and TRBJ2-7; D is possibly TRBD1 (6 bases). Germline CDR1 is ENHRY and CDR2 is SYGVKD. V was cut by 4 bases and J by 1 base, with 8 bases left in between. The CDR3 runs 13 residues.

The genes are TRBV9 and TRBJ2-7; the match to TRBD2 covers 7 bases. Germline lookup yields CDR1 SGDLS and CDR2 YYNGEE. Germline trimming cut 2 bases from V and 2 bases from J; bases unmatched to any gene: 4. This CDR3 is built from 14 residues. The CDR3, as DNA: TGTGCCAGCAGCGTGGGGGGGACTACCTACGAGCAGTACTTC. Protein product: CASSVGGTTYEQYF.

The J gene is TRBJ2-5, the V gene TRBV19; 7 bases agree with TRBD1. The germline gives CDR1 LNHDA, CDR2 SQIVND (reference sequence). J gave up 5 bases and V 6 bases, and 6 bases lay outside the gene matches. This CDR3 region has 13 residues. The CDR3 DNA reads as TGTGCCAGTAGAGGGACAGCAGTGGAGACCCAGTACTTC. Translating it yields CASRGTAVETQYF.

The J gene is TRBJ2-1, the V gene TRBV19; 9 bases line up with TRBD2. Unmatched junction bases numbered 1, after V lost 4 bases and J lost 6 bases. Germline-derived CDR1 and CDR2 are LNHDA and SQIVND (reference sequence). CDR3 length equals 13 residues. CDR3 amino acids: CASSSGRGNEQFF. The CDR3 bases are TGTGCCAGTAGTAGCGGGAGGGGCAATGAGCAGTTCTTC.

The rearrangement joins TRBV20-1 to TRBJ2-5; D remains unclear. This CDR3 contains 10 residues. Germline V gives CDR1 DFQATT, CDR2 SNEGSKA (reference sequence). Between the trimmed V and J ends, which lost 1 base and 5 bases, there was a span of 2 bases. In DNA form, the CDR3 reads TGCAGTGCTAGAGCGGAGACCCAGTACTTC. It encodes CSARAETQYF.

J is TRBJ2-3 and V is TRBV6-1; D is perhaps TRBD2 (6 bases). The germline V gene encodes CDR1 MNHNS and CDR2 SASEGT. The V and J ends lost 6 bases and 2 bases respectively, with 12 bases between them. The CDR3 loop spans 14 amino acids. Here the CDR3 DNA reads TGTGCCAGCAGAATAGCGGCAGACACAGATACGCAGTATTTT. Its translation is CASRIAADTDTQYF.

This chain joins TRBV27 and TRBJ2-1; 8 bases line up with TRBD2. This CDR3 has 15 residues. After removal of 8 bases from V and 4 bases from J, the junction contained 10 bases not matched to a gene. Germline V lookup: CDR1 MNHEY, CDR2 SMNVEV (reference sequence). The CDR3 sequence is CASLAGGGSYNEQFF. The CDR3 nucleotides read TGTGCCAGCCTGGCCGGGGGGGGGTCTTACAATGAGCAGTTCTTC.

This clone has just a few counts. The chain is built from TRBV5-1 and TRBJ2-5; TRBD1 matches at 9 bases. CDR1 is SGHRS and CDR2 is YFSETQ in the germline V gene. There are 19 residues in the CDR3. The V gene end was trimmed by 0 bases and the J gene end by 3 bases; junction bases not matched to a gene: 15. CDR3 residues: CASSLGTGQGPLAEETQYF. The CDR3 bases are TGCGCCAGCAGCTTGGGGACGGGACAGGGCCCTTTAGCGGAAGAGACCCAGTACTTC.

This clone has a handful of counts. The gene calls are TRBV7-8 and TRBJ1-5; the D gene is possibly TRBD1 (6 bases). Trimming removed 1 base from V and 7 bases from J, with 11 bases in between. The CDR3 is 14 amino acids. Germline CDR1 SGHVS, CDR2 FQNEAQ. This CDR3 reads CASSLEGGLQPQHF. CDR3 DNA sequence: TGTGCCAGCAGCTTAGAGGGGGGGTTACAGCCCCAGCATTTT.

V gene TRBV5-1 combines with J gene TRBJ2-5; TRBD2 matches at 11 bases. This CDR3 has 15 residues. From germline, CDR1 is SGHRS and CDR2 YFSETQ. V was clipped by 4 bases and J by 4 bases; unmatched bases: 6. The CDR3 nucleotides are TGCGCCAGCAGCGGTAGCGGGGGGGGGCGAGAGACCCAGTACTTC. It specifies CASSGSGGGRETQYF.